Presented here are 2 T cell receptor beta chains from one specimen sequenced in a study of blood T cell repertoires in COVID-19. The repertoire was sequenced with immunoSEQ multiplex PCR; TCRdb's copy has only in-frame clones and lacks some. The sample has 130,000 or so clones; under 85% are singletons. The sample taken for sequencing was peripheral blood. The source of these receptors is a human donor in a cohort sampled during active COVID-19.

CDR3 in amino acids: CASSIDGGRDGYTF. For the CDR3, the DNA is TGTGCCAGTAGTATAGATGGGGGGAGAGACGGCTACACCTTC. The rearrangement links TRBV19 to TRBJ1-2; TRBD1 is a possible D gene (5 bases). V was trimmed by 0 bases and J by 8 bases, leaving 13 bases between them. The CDR3 sequence is 14 residues long. Germline V gives CDR1 LNHDA, CDR2 SQIVND (reference sequence).

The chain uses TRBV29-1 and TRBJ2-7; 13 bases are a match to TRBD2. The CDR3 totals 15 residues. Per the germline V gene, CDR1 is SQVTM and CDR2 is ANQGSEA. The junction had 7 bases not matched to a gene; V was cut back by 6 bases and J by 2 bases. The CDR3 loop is CSVLSGLAGAYEQYF. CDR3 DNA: TGCAGCGTCCTTTCCGGACTAGCGGGAGCCTACGAGCAGTACTTC.